Included here is one TCR beta chain sequence, with context. Its antigen remains unidentified. Unique molecular identifier tags were affixed to discrete cDNA molecules. TCRdb reanalysed the 5' RACE reads using MiXCR and keeps one entry per CDR3 protein. Here the sample spans about 48,000 distinct CDR3 sequences, 13% being singletons. This sample stems from a study of early T cells in non-severe SARS-CoV-2 infection. Study background: The authors sequenced bulk RNA from unsorted whole blood, leaving chains unpaired.

Study-wide points: VDJdb matching favored anti-spike CD8 responses, missing private and CD4 specificities.

V lost 2 bases and J lost 5; bases outside the gene matches: 11. Germline lookup yields CDR1 MNHEY and CDR2 SVGEGT. There are 17 residues in the CDR3. The material sequenced was whole blood. The V gene is TRBV6-2 or TRBV6-3, the J gene TRBJ2-5; 10 bases align to TRBD2. This sequence was found in an adult who was a healthcare worker with PCR-confirmed SARS-CoV-2 infection or an uninfected control (not recorded which). The CDR3 DNA follows: TGTGCCAGCAGTTACGGCCCCAGCGGGAGGGCCGGGGAGACCCAGTACTTC. This sequence encodes CASSYGPSGRAGETQYF.